This note documents a single TCR beta chain sequence. This CDR3 spans 14 amino acids. From germline, CDR1 is SNHLY and CDR2 FYNNEI. Trimming cost V 8 bases and J 7 bases, with 18 bases left between them. The source of the sample is a study of T-cell reconstitution after alpha-beta-depleted transplantation in children. The library targeted TCRbeta and was prepared with unique molecular identifiers. A single record per CDR3 protein comes from TCRdb applying MiXCR to the PCR reads. The table shows around 400,000 distinct CDR3 sequences, with over 20% occurring only once. The specimen was PBMCs from the stem cell graft donor, collected from the stem cell graft. The V and J genes are TRBV2 and TRBJ2-1, with D perhaps matching TRBD1 (6 bases). This TCR came from a human donor who donated a stem cell graft to a child with acute myeloid leukemia. CDR3 loop: CASGIGRGNNEQFF. The CDR3 region has the DNA TGTGCCAGCGGTATCGGCAGGGGTAATAATGAGCAGTTCTTC. The whole variable domain, remainder taken from reference TRBV2 and TRBJ2-1, is EPEVTQTPSHQVTQMGQEVILRCVPISNHLYFYWYRQILGQKVEFLVSFYNNEISEKSEIFDDQFSVERPDGSNFTLKIRSTKLEDSAMYFCASGIGRGNNEQFFGPGTRLTVL.